The rows below give T cell receptor beta chains drawn from one sample of a study of CXCR3-negative and CXCR3-positive naive CD8 T cells. TCRdb reanalyzed the 5' RACE reads and collapses them to one entry per CDR3 protein, without DNA. This sample's table reports tens of thousands of distinct CDR3 sequences. Sequencing was carried out using naive CXCR3+ CD8+ T cells from blood. The source of these receptors is a human donor in good health. Some clones in this sample may be carry-over from other donors' samples. Both conserved end residues are part of each CDR3. Each record gives: CDR3 protein, J gene, V gene.

CDR3: CASSLGQGRQETQYF; J: TRBJ2-5; V: TRBV12-3/TRBV12-4
CDR3: CASTRDLDNEQFF; J: TRBJ2-1; V: TRBV12-3/TRBV12-4
CDR3: CASSPRTGFGANVLTF; J: TRBJ2-6; V: TRBV28
CDR3: CSVEEEQTYEQYF; J: TRBJ2-7; V: TRBV29-1
CDR3: CASSRLLDKYEQYF; J: TRBJ2-7; V: TRBV7-2
CDR3: CASRAGGGYEQYF; J: TRBJ2-7; V: TRBV25-1
CDR3: CAPPGRDNEQFF; J: TRBJ2-1; V: TRBV28
CDR3: CSVGDRVFDGYTF; J: TRBJ1-2; V: TRBV29-1
CDR3: CASSSHGGPGNEQFF; J: TRBJ2-1; V: TRBV7-2
CDR3: CASSLRGQASYEQYF; J: TRBJ2-7; V: TRBV28
CDR3: CASSLRGPSRETQYF; J: TRBJ2-5; V: TRBV7-2
CDR3: CASSSVWGNQEQYF; J: TRBJ2-7; V: TRBV27
CDR3: CASSLIETGAETQYF; J: TRBJ2-5; V: TRBV28
CDR3: CSVEIRPSGPYEQYF; J: TRBJ2-7; V: TRBV29-1
CDR3: CASSVGTGDQPQHF; J: TRBJ1-5; V: TRBV9
CDR3: CAYRDRGYEQYF; J: TRBJ2-7; V: TRBV6-1
CDR3: CASSQGDSYNEQFF; J: TRBJ2-1; V: TRBV4-1
CDR3: CSVVTQGTEAFF; J: TRBJ1-1; V: TRBV29-1
CDR3: CATYDRALRNEQFF; J: TRBJ2-1; V: TRBV10-3
CDR3: CASSNGLADNEQFF; J: TRBJ2-1; V: TRBV5-1
CDR3: CASSQGLGLTNSPLHF; J: TRBJ1-6; V: TRBV4-3
CDR3: CSADDPDRVANYGYTF; J: TRBJ1-2; V: TRBV20-1
CDR3: CASSPLGQGNEKLFF; J: TRBJ1-4; V: TRBV7-2
CDR3: CASSYPGGPALYF; J: TRBJ2-5; V: TRBV7-9
CDR3: CASSLDSYGYTF; J: TRBJ1-2; V: TRBV7-9
CDR3: CSVEESYNEQFF; J: TRBJ2-1; V: TRBV29-1
CDR3: CAAGSLGQPQHF; J: TRBJ1-5; V: TRBV19
CDR3: CASSQGDSDYYEQYF; J: TRBJ2-7; V: TRBV4-3
CDR3: CASSYKVDSPLGETQYF; J: TRBJ2-5; V: TRBV6-6
CDR3: CASSQQGADAGELFF; J: TRBJ2-2; V: TRBV11-2
CDR3: CSVDGGASDMSGRVDEQYF; J: TRBJ2-7; V: TRBV29-1